Each of the 30 T cell receptor beta chains below was sequenced from the same sample in a study of shared T cell receptors in the human thymus. Only in-frame clones appear in the TCRdb table, and some are missing; sequencing was by immunoSEQ multiplex PCR. The repertoire has roughly 710,000 clones, approximately 85% of them found once; the top ten carry approximately 0.01%. A further study also used this sample, focusing on human thymus T cells.

Sequenced sample: thymocytes. The receptors originated from a girl in the first two years of life with a congenital heart defect.

This chain connects TRBV4-3 to TRBJ1-3; D remains unclear. The V and J ends lost 1 base and 2 bases respectively, with 15 bases between them. This CDR3 has 17 residues. The germline V gene has CDR1 LGHNA and CDR2 YSLEER. DNA of the CDR3: TGCGCCAGCAGCCAAGTTTATTCCCACAGAGCTGGAAACACCATATATTTT. This gives the protein CASSQVYSHRAGNTIYF.

This clone was observed a handful of times. The rearrangement links TRBV4-3 to TRBJ2-3, with a possible D match to TRBD1 (6 bases). The V end lost 1 base, the J end lost 9 bases, and 11 bases lay between the germline ends. This CDR3 has 13 residues. Germline values: CDR1 LGHNA, CDR2 YSLEER. CDR3 nucleotides: TGCGCCAGCAGCCAAGGGAGACAGGTCACGCAGTATTTT. Its protein product is CASSQGRQVTQYF.

V gene TRBV6-1 combines with J gene TRBJ1-1, with 9 bases matching TRBD1. V was pared by 7 bases and J by 10 bases, with 10 bases of the junction left unmatched. CDR1 MNHNS and CDR2 SASEGT come from the germline V gene. The CDR3 length is 13 residues. In nucleotides, the CDR3 is TGTGCCAGCATTGCGACAGGGGGAAGGGGAGCTTTCTTT. This encodes CASIATGGRGAFF.

The chain uses TRBV30 and TRBJ2-5; D perhaps matches TRBD2 (6 bases). The length of the CDR3 is 12 residues. The germline gives CDR1 GTSNPN, CDR2 SVGIG (reference sequence). V lost 6 bases and J lost 5, with 13 bases in between. CDR3 in DNA: TGTGCCTGCGGGCCGGGGGAGGAGACCCAGTACTTC. It translates to CACGPGEETQYF.

The gene calls are TRBV4-2 and TRBJ1-2; 9 bases align to TRBD1. In germline, CDR1 is LGHNA, CDR2 YNFKEQ. V shed 1 base and J 1 base; nucleotides not matched to a gene: 10. The CDR3 covers 18 residues. This chain's CDR3 is CASSQVNRGHMGNYGYTF. CDR3 DNA sequence: TGTGCCAGCAGCCAAGTTAACAGGGGGCACATGGGTAACTATGGCTACACCTTC.

The chain links TRBV7-3 to TRBJ1-6, with D tentatively TRBD1 (6 bases). The V gene's germline CDR1 is SGHTA and CDR2 FQGTGA. Trimming removed 5 bases at V and 10 bases at J, with 15 bases between. This CDR3 has 14 amino acids. In DNA form, the CDR3 reads TGTGCCAGCAGCCCTGGACAGACGAGGTCACCCCTCCACTTT. Its protein product is CASSPGQTRSPLHF.

The rearrangement joins TRBV5-1 to TRBJ2-2, with a tentative D call TRBD2 (6 bases). CDR1 and CDR2 from the germline V gene are SGHRS and YFSETQ. Between the trimmed V and J ends, which lost 1 base and 3 bases, there was a span of 16 bases. CDR3 length: 17 amino acids. The CDR3: CASSLSGTGEYTGELFF. For the CDR3, the DNA is TGCGCCAGCAGCTTGTCCGGTACGGGGGAATACACCGGGGAGCTGTTTTTT.

For the CDR3, the DNA is TGTGCCAGCAGGCCGACCATTACTAGCGGGGACTACAATGAGCAGTTCTTC. It yields the protein CASRPTITSGDYNEQFF. The V gene is TRBV7-9, the J gene TRBJ2-1; TRBD2 matches 10 bases. Germline V gives CDR1 SEHNR, CDR2 FQNEAQ (reference sequence). The CDR3 extends over 17 amino acids. V shed 6 bases and J 3 bases; nucleotides not matched to a gene: 11.

The rearrangement links TRBV6-5 to TRBJ1-1, with a tentative D call TRBD1 (6 bases). This CDR3 region has 15 residues. The V gene lost 6 bases and the J gene lost 1 base, with 15 bases spanning the gap. The germline V gene encodes CDR1 MNHEY and CDR2 SVGAGI. The CDR3 nucleotides read TGTGCCAGCAGCGAGGGGGAACGGGGGAACACTGAAGCTTTCTTT. Its protein is CASSEGERGNTEAFF.

The chain is built from TRBV4-3 and TRBJ1-2, with 12 bases lining up with TRBD1. V lost 4 bases to trimming and J lost 4 bases; unmatched junction nucleotides: 16. The CDR3 totals 19 residues. Per germline, CDR1 LGHNA and CDR2 YSLEER. This chain's CDR3 is CASSPDKWDRGPWVYGYTF. The CDR3 DNA sequence: TGCGCCAGCAGCCCAGACAAATGGGACAGGGGGCCCTGGGTCTATGGCTACACCTTC.

The chain joins TRBV5-1 to TRBJ1-4; a possible D gene is TRBD1 (5 bases). Germline V gene lookup returns CDR1 SGHRS and CDR2 YFSETQ. This CDR3 has 14 residues. Trimming removed 4 bases at V and 8 bases at J, with 15 bases between. As DNA, the CDR3 is TGCGCCAGCAGCCCTGAGCAGGGTGGGGAAAAACTGTTTTTT. Residues: CASSPEQGGEKLFF.

The CDR3 nucleotides are TGTGCCAGCAGTGGTCCTCAGGGTGAACCCACTGAAGCTTTCTTT. Its translation is CASSGPQGEPTEAFF. The chain recombines TRBV25-1 with TRBJ1-1; TRBD1 might be the D (5 bases). Germline CDR1 is MGHDK and CDR2 is SYGVNS. The CDR3 is 15 residues long. V was clipped by 4 bases and J by 4 bases, with 16 bases between them. Together with reference TRBV25-1 and TRBJ1-1, the CDR3 gives the full variable domain: EADIYQTPRYLVIGTGKKITLECSQTMGHDKMYWYQQDPGMELHLIHYSYGVNSTEKGDLSSESTVSRIRTEHFPLTLESARPSHTSQYLCASSGPQGEPTEAFFGQGTRLTVV.

The chain combines TRBV7-6 with TRBJ1-4; the D is unclear. Germline CDR1 SGHVS, CDR2 FNYEAQ. The V end was cut by 8 bases, the J end by 7 bases, with 26 bases between. This CDR3 spans 17 amino acids. CDR3 residues: CASRFTHHGQEGEKLFF. CDR3 nucleotides: TGTGCCAGCCGTTTTACCCATCATGGGCAGGAAGGTGAAAAACTGTTTTTT.

The chain recombines TRBV10-3 with TRBJ2-1; 12 nucleotides match TRBD2. This CDR3 comprises 19 residues. Germline V gives CDR1 ENHRY, CDR2 SYGVKD. J lost 9 bases, V lost 3 bases, and 18 bases had no gene match. The CDR3 loop reads CAISDWLAGGRFKVGEQFF. As DNA, the CDR3 is TGTGCCATCAGTGACTGGCTAGCGGGGGGGCGGTTCAAGGTCGGTGAGCAGTTCTTC.

The chain employs TRBV6-6 and TRBJ2-3, with a weak D call TRBD2 (6 bases). The V gene lost 2 bases and the J gene lost 2 bases, with 11 bases spanning the gap. This CDR3 is 15 amino acids long. Germline CDR1 is MNHNY and CDR2 is SVGAGI (reference sequence). CDR3 amino acids: CASSYASDHTDTQYF. The CDR3 nucleotides read TGTGCCAGCAGTTACGCTAGCGACCACACAGATACGCAGTATTTT.

The rearrangement links TRBV6-5 to TRBJ1-6; D not certain. From germline, CDR1 is MNHEY and CDR2 SVGAGI. V was shortened by 5 bases and J by 5 bases, with 10 bases between the two germline ends. The CDR3 runs to 14 residues. CDR3 sequence: CASSNRQDNSPLHF. In nucleotides, the CDR3 is TGTGCCAGCAGTAACCGACAAGATAATTCACCCCTCCACTTT.

The chain recombines TRBV4-1 with TRBJ2-5; 11 nucleotides match TRBD2. The CDR3 covers 17 residues. After removal of 2 bases from V and 4 bases from J, the junction contained 9 bases not matched to a gene. Germline CDR1 and CDR2: MGHRA and YSYEKL. Here the CDR3 DNA reads TGCGCCAGCAGCCAATCACTTAGCGGGGGGGGTCCAGAGACCCAGTACTTC. As protein: CASSQSLSGGGPETQYF.

This clone was recorded once. The chain carries TRBV29-1 and TRBJ2-1; the D is unclear. The CDR3 runs 13 residues. The V end was cut by 1 base, the J end by 6 bases, with 10 bases between. Germline lookup yields CDR1 SQVTM and CDR2 ANQGSEA. Here the CDR3 DNA reads TGCAGCGTTGAAGCCCCCCTCGGCAATGAGCAGTTCTTC. Protein: CSVEAPLGNEQFF.

This chain connects TRBV6-1 to TRBJ1-1; D is perhaps TRBD1 (6 bases). V was cut by 6 bases and J by 1 base, with 15 bases left in between. The CDR3 spans 15 residues. CDR1 and CDR2 (germline): MNHNS, SASEGT. As DNA, the CDR3 is TGTGCCAGCAGAGTTACAGGGAGGGGGAACACTGAAGCTTTCTTT. This gives the protein CASRVTGRGNTEAFF.

The V call is TRBV14, the J call TRBJ1-1; 9 bases align to TRBD1. The V gene's germline CDR1 is SGHDN and CDR2 FVKESK. The CDR3 has 18 residues. Trimming cost V 0 bases and J 8 bases; bases outside gene matches: 16. The CDR3 loop is CASSQDLGTGPRTVEAFF. CDR3 in DNA: TGTGCCAGCAGCCAAGATTTGGGGACAGGGCCTAGAACAGTAGAAGCTTTCTTT.

The V and J genes are TRBV7-3 and TRBJ2-5, with TRBD2 as a possible D gene (6 bases). The CDR3 contains 16 residues. The V gene lost 4 bases and the J gene lost 1 base, with 16 bases spanning the gap. Germline V gives CDR1 SGHTA, CDR2 FQGTGA. The chain's CDR3 is CASSSRGRAGQETQYF. The CDR3 DNA sequence: TGTGCCAGCAGCTCACGTGGGAGAGCGGGCCAAGAGACCCAGTACTTC.

The J gene is TRBJ2-7, the V gene TRBV5-5; 9 bases align to TRBD1. With V trimmed by 1 base and J by 6 bases, 5 bases remained unmatched. The CDR3 has 14 amino acids. Germline assignment: CDR1 SGHKS and CDR2 YYEKEE (reference sequence). CDR3 nucleotides: TGTGCCAGCAGCTTGTGGGGACAGGGAAGCGAGCAGTACTTC. The encoded protein is CASSLWGQGSEQYF.

The genes are TRBV15 and TRBJ1-3, with a weak D call TRBD1 (5 bases). V was clipped by 4 bases and J by 4 bases, with 17 bases between them. This CDR3 is 16 amino acids long. CDR1 is LNHNV, CDR2 YYDKDF, per germline (reference sequence). The CDR3 DNA sequence: TGTGCCACCAGCACCCTTTCCCAAGGGGTCGGAAACACCATATATTTT. As protein: CATSTLSQGVGNTIYF.

CDR3 in amino acids: CASSSDRDYGYTF. CDR3 bases: TGCGCCAGCAGCTCCGACAGGGACTATGGCTACACCTTC. The chain combines TRBV5-1 with TRBJ1-2; 7 positions match TRBD1. Germline V CDR1 and CDR2: SGHRS, YFSETQ. Germline trimming cut 3 bases from V and 3 bases from J; bases unmatched to any gene: 2. This CDR3 is built from 13 residues.

The J gene is TRBJ1-2, the V gene TRBV7-9, with TRBD1 identical over 7 bases. Germline trimming cut 1 base from V and 0 bases from J; bases unmatched to any gene: 8. This CDR3 is 17 amino acids long. Germline CDR1 reads SEHNR; CDR2 reads FQNEAQ (reference sequence). The CDR3 is CASSLVWDREANYGYTF. The DNA of the CDR3 is TGTGCCAGCAGCTTAGTGTGGGACAGAGAAGCTAACTATGGCTACACCTTC.

In DNA, the CDR3 is TGTGCCAGCAGCCTAAATCAGGGGGCGCCGGTGGGGGCTTTCTTT. It yields the protein CASSLNQGAPVGAFF. The chain is built from TRBV28 and TRBJ1-1; TRBD1 matches 8 bases. The CDR3 is made up of 15 amino acids. Losses at the gene ends were 6 bases for V and 11 bases for J; bases not matched to a gene: 17. The germline gives CDR1 MDHEN, CDR2 SYDVKM.

The chain is built from TRBV2 and TRBJ2-5; TRBD2 matches 8 bases. The CDR3 length is 14 residues. Germline CDR1 SNHLY, CDR2 FYNNEI. Germline trimming cut 5 bases from V and 0 bases from J; bases unmatched to any gene: 2. CDR3 sequence reads: CASSKRGYQETQYF. DNA of the CDR3: TGTGCCAGCAGTAAGCGGGGGTACCAAGAGACCCAGTACTTC. Full variable domain (remainder filled in from reference TRBV2 and TRBJ2-5): EPEVTQTPSHQVTQMGQEVILRCVPISNHLYFYWYRQILGQKVEFLVSFYNNEISEKSEIFDDQFSVERPDGSNFTLKIRSTKLEDSAMYFCASSKRGYQETQYFGPGTRLLVL.

This clone has just a few counts. The V call is TRBV7-2, the J call TRBJ2-7; D remains unclear. The V gene's germline CDR1 is SGHTA and CDR2 FQGNSA. Trimming shortened V by 4 bases and J by 2 bases, and 12 bases separated the two germline ends. The length of the CDR3 is 14 residues. As DNA, the CDR3 is TGTGCCAGCAGCTATACCACGGTAACCTACGAGCAGTACTTC. It translates to CASSYTTVTYEQYF.

This clone was observed a single time. The J gene is TRBJ1-2, the V gene TRBV19, with D uncertain. CDR1 LNHDA and CDR2 SQIVND come from the germline V gene (reference sequence). The CDR3 covers 15 residues. The V and J ends lost 5 bases and 0 bases respectively, with 13 bases between them. CDR3 coding DNA: TGTGCCAGTAGTCCACAGACACTCCCTAACTATGGCTACACCTTC. Its protein product is CASSPQTLPNYGYTF.

This clone turned up a few times. This sequence joins TRBV11-2 and TRBJ2-7; possibly TRBD2 for D (6 bases). CDR1 is SGHAT and CDR2 is FQNNGV in the germline V gene. The CDR3 consists of 18 residues. V dropped 6 bases and J dropped 2 bases, with 26 bases sitting between them. In DNA, the CDR3 is TGTGCCAGCAGAACTAACAGTAGCGGCAGGGTGGTCCCCTACGAGCAGTACTTC. The encoded protein is CASRTNSSGRVVPYEQYF.